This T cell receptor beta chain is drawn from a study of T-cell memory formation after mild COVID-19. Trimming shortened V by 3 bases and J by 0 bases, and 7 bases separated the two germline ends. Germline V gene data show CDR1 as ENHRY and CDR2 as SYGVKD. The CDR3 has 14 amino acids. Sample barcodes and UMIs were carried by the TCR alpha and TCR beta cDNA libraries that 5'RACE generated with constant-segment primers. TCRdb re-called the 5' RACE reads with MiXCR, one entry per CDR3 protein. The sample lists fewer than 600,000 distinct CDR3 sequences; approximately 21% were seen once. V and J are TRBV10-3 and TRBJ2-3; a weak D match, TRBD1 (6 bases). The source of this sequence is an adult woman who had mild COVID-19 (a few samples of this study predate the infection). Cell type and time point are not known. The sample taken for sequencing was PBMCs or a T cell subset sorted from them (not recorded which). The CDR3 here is CAISEGGSTDTQYF. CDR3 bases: TGTGCCATCAGTGAAGGGGGTAGCACAGATACGCAGTATTTT.